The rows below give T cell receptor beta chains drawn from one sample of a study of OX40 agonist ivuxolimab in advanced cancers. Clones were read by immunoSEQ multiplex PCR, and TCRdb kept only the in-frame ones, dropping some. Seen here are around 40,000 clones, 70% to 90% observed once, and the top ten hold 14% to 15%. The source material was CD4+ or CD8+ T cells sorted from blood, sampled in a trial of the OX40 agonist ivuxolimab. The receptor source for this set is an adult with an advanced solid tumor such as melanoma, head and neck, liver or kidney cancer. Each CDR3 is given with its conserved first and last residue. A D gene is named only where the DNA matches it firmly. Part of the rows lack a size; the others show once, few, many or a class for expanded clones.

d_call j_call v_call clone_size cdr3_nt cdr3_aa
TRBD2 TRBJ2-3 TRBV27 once TGTGCCAGCAGTTTAGCGGGAGTGGTAGATACGCAGTATTTT CASSLAGVVDTQYF
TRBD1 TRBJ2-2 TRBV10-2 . TGCGCCAGCAGCCGGGACAGGGGTTCAGGCGGGGAGCTGTTTTTT CASSRDRGSGGELFF
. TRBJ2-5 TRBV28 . TGTGCCAGCAGGGGCACGACGGGGAAAGAGACCCAGTACTTC CASRGTTGKETQYF
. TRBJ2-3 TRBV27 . TGTGCCAGCAGCGTGGACTGGAGCACAGATACGCAGTATTTT CASSVDWSTDTQYF
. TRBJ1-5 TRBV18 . TGTGCCAGCACTCACATTAGGGGTAGACAGCCCCAGCATTTT CASTHIRGRQPQHF
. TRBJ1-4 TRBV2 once TGTGCCAGCAGTCCAGGGACATTTAATGAAAAACTGTTTTTT CASSPGTFNEKLFF
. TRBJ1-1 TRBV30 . TGTGCCTGGACGGGGTTAAAGGGGTCTAGAGCTTTCTTT CAWTGLKGSRAFF
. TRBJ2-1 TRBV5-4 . TGTGCCAGCAGCTTGGGGGGCTACAATGAGCAGTTCTTC CASSLGGYNEQFF
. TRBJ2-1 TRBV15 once TGTGCCACCAGCAGAGGTGAGGGACCAGTGGATGAGCAGTTCTTC CATSRGEGPVDEQFF
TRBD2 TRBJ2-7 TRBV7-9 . TGCGCCAGCAGCCAAGATGGGGGGGCCTACGAGCAGTACTTC CASSQDGGAYEQYF